This T cell receptor (beta chain) was profiled in a study of T-cell reconstitution after alpha-beta-depleted transplantation in children. Preparation of the TCRbeta library used unique molecular identifiers. One entry per CDR3 protein, called by TCRdb with MiXCR from the PCR reads. The table includes hundreds of thousands of distinct CDR3 sequences, approximately 16% detected once. There are a few counts of this clonotype. V trimming: 5 bases; J trimming: 12 bases; junction bases outside the gene matches: 11. The germline CDR1 and CDR2 sequences are SGHTA and FQGTGA. The CDR3 runs to 13 residues. The source material was PBMCs from the stem cell graft donor, sampled from the stem cell graft. The receptor's source is a human donor who donated a stem cell graft to a child with acute lymphoblastic leukemia. V and J are TRBV7-3 and TRBJ1-1; 8 positions agree with TRBD1. The CDR3 region is CASSDPGGQGPFF. The CDR3, as DNA: TGTGCCAGCAGCGATCCGGGAGGACAGGGTCCTTTCTTT.